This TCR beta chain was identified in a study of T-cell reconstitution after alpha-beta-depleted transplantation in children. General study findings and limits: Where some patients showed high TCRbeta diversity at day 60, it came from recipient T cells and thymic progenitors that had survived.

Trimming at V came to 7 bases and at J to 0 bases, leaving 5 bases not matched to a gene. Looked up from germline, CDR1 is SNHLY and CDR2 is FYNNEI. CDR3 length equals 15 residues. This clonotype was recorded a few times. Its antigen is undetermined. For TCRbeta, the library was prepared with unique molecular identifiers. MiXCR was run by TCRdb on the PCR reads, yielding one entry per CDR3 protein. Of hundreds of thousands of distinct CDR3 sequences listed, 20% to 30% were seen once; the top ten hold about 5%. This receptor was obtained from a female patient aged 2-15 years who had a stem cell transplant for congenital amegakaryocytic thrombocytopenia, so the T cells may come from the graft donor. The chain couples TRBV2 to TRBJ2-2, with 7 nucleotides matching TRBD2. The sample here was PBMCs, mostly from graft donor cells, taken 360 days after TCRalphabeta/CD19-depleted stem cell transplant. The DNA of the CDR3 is TGTGCCAGCAATGGTCGGGGGGCGAACACCGGGGAGCTGTTTTTT. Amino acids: CASNGRGANTGELFF.